This T cell receptor beta chain was documented in a study of blood T cell repertoires in COVID-19. Study information: Collection of acute and convalescent COVID-19 samples took place in the United States, Italy and Spain. T cells, B-cell-depleted T cells, or PBMCs provided the cDNA or gDNA that served as material.

This clone came up once. Germline V lookup: CDR1 MNHEY, CDR2 SVGEGT. Trimming pared 2 bases from V and 0 bases from J, leaving 22 bases between. The CDR3 is made up of 19 amino acids. Original handling: Reference gene primer amplification yielded estimated nucleated cell counts. Profiled with immunoSEQ multiplex PCR; TCRdb holds only in-frame clones, not every one. V and J calls plus clone size are reproduced from that table; the DNA served to infer D and trimming. The top ten hold over 9% of the sample, which has 250,000 to 300,000 clones, roughly 90% seen once. The material sequenced was peripheral blood. The chain joins TRBV6-2 or TRBV6-3 to TRBJ1-1; tentative D call: TRBD1 (6 bases). The TCR sequence derives from a woman aged 30 to 39 with COVID-19, enrolled during active disease. CDR3 bases: TGTGCCAGCAGTTACGTACCCCTGACAGTGGGGGCCGTGAACACTGAAGCTTTCTTT. It is translated as CASSYVPLTVGAVNTEAFF.